The clone carrying this T cell receptor (beta chain) came up a few times. These data come from a study of blood T cell repertoires in COVID-19. Study as a whole: Donors in the United States, Italy and Spain gave samples during acute or convalescent COVID-19. In each case, the material was cDNA or gDNA derived from T cells, B-cell-depleted T cells, or PBMCs.

Between the trimmed V and J ends, which lost 3 bases and 2 bases, there was a span of 13 bases. The CDR3 is 15 amino acids. Per the germline V gene, CDR1 is MNHEY and CDR2 is SMNVEV (reference sequence). In the study's own analysis: Reference gene primer amplification gave nucleated cell count estimates. Method: immunoSEQ multiplex PCR; TCRdb's copy keeps in-frame clones and lacks some. The V and J calls and clone size are taken from that table; D and trimming were inferred from the DNA. This sample yields approximately 250,000 clones, of which 80% to 90% are seen a single time; nearly 2% belongs to the top ten.

Source material: peripheral blood. The receptor was derived from a young man with active or convalescent COVID-19. The gene calls are TRBV27 and TRBJ2-5; D is unclear. CDR3 coding DNA: TGTGCCAGCAGTTTCCGAGATACCGAACAAGAGACCCAGTACTTC. It yields the protein CASSFRDTEQETQYF.